The clone carrying this T cell receptor beta chain has a count of ten or more. The antigen remains undetermined. RNA transcripts yielded amplified TCR beta CDR3 regions. Researchers ran a first-round RT-PCR on the TCR CDR3 using the HTBI primer set. TCRdb fed the multiplex PCR reads into MiXCR, producing one record per CDR3 protein. The sample includes fewer than 350,000 distinct CDR3 sequences, 15% to 20% seen only once; the top ten take 15% to 17%. Diagnosis rested on symptoms, serum thyroxine and TRAb, thyroid ultrasound, and orbital computed tomography. The data were taken from a study of T cells in Graves' hyperthyroidism and ophthalmopathy. Study overall: Blood from the periphery was taken at initial diagnosis, before any treatment.

Study-wide findings and caveats: In blood, most of the thyroid clonotypes expanded above 0.001 were also present.

Specimen: blood. The sequence came from a woman aged 40-49 years with Graves' ophthalmopathy.

The CDR3 DNA is TGTGCCAGCAGCTTAGAAACGAACTATGGCTACACCTTC. It translates to CASSLETNYGYTF. The rearrangement links TRBV7-9 to TRBJ1-2, with D uncertain. The CDR3 has 13 amino acids. Germline V gene lookup returns CDR1 SEHNR and CDR2 FQNEAQ (reference sequence). Deletions cut 1 base from V and 2 bases from J, with 5 bases between.